The rows below give T cell receptor beta chains drawn from one sample of a study of neurological immune-mediated disorders. TCRdb recomputed calls from the 5' RACE reads with MiXCR, one row per CDR3 protein. Among 40,000 or so distinct CDR3 sequences listed, roughly 15% were seen once. Sequences were obtained from PBMCs. These receptors originate from a woman aged 50 to 60 with HTLV-1-associated myelopathy (HAM/TSP). Each CDR3 is given with its conserved first and last residue. D genes are given only for firm matches. Rows may omit the clone size; those that give it use once, few, many or a size class.

d_gene: .
v_gene: TRBV6-1
abundance: many
j_gene: TRBJ1-1
CDR3aa: CASSDRRTTENTEAFF
CDR3nt: TGTGCCAGCAGTGACAGGCGGACAACTGAGAACACTGAAGCTTTCTTT

d_gene: .
v_gene: TRBV7-2
abundance: many
j_gene: TRBJ1-1
CDR3aa: CASRERSGDTEAFF
CDR3nt: TGTGCCAGCAGGGAGCGGTCAGGGGACACTGAAGCTTTCTTT

d_gene: TRBD1
v_gene: TRBV27
abundance: many
j_gene: TRBJ2-3
CDR3aa: CASSFDRAHHTDTQYF
CDR3nt: TGTGCCAGCAGTTTCGACAGGGCCCATCACACAGATACGCAGTATTTT

d_gene: .
v_gene: TRBV27
abundance: many
j_gene: TRBJ2-1
CDR3aa: CASSFRVGEQFF
CDR3nt: TGTGCCAGCAGTTTCCGAGTCGGTGAGCAGTTCTTC

d_gene: .
v_gene: TRBV7-9
abundance: many
j_gene: TRBJ2-7
CDR3aa: CASSLGPDWGYF
CDR3nt: TGTGCCAGCAGCTTAGGACCCGATTGGGGGTACTTC

d_gene: .
v_gene: TRBV14
abundance: .
j_gene: TRBJ2-1
CDR3aa: CASSLRLVGYSYNEQFF
CDR3nt: TGTGCCAGCAGCCTACGACTAGTTGGGTACTCCTACAATGAGCAGTTCTTC

d_gene: TRBD2
v_gene: TRBV12-3/TRBV12-4
abundance: many
j_gene: TRBJ2-3
CDR3aa: CASSWSGGTDTQYF
CDR3nt: TGTGCCAGCAGCTGGAGCGGGGGCACAGATACGCAGTATTTT

d_gene: .
v_gene: TRBV5-1
abundance: many
j_gene: TRBJ2-2
CDR3aa: CASSLSAGRNTGELFF
CDR3nt: TGCGCCAGCAGCTTGAGCGCGGGGAGGAACACCGGGGAGCTGTTTTTT

d_gene: TRBD2
v_gene: TRBV20-1
abundance: many
j_gene: TRBJ2-5
CDR3aa: CSARRGGGAKETQYF
CDR3nt: TGCAGTGCTAGAAGGGGCGGGGGGGCCAAAGAGACCCAGTACTTC

d_gene: .
v_gene: TRBV29-1
abundance: many
j_gene: TRBJ1-5
CDR3aa: CRVDTGRGQPQHF
CDR3nt: TGCAGAGTTGATACCGGACGGGGACAGCCCCAGCATTTT

d_gene: .
v_gene: TRBV30
abundance: .
j_gene: TRBJ2-1
CDR3aa: CAGWGGGGNEQFF
CDR3nt: TGTGCCGGGTGGGGGGGCGGTGGCAATGAGCAGTTCTTC

d_gene: .
v_gene: TRBV20-1
abundance: many
j_gene: TRBJ1-3
CDR3aa: CSARDPRAGPGNTIYF
CDR3nt: TGCAGTGCTAGAGATCCCCGTGCAGGGCCTGGAAACACCATATATTTT

d_gene: TRBD1
v_gene: TRBV20-1
abundance: many
j_gene: TRBJ1-6
CDR3aa: CSSRDRGRGGNSPLHF
CDR3nt: TGCAGTAGCCGGGACAGGGGGCGCGGAGGTAATTCACCCCTCCACTTT

d_gene: .
v_gene: TRBV12-3/TRBV12-4
abundance: many
j_gene: TRBJ1-2
CDR3aa: CASSTGYEQGISYGYTF
CDR3nt: TGTGCCAGCAGCACTGGATACGAACAGGGAATCAGCTATGGCTACACCTTC

d_gene: .
v_gene: TRBV5-1
abundance: many
j_gene: TRBJ2-7
CDR3aa: CASSLEGEHEQYF
CDR3nt: TGCGCCAGCAGCTTGGAGGGGGAACACGAGCAGTACTTC

d_gene: .
v_gene: TRBV7-2
abundance: many
j_gene: TRBJ2-5
CDR3aa: CASSLGPRETQYF
CDR3nt: TGTGCCAGCAGCTTAGGTCCGAGGGAGACCCAGTACTTC

d_gene: .
v_gene: TRBV6-5
abundance: many
j_gene: TRBJ1-1
CDR3aa: CASSSMGQIGGNTEAFF
CDR3nt: TGTGCCAGCAGTTCGATGGGACAAATCGGGGGGAACACTGAAGCTTTCTTT

d_gene: .
v_gene: TRBV7-3
abundance: .
j_gene: TRBJ1-1
CDR3aa: CASSPKIEDRRVEAFF
CDR3nt: TGTGCCAGCAGCCCCAAAATTGAGGATCGCAGGGTTGAAGCTTTCTTT

d_gene: TRBD2
v_gene: TRBV20-1
abundance: many
j_gene: TRBJ2-5
CDR3aa: CSARSGLAGGRLETQYF
CDR3nt: TGCAGTGCTAGATCGGGACTAGCGGGGGGCAGGTTGGAGACCCAGTACTTC

d_gene: .
v_gene: TRBV20-1
abundance: many
j_gene: TRBJ1-1
CDR3aa: CSADPTENLNTEAFF
CDR3nt: TGCAGTGCTGACCCGACTGAAAACTTGAACACTGAAGCTTTCTTT

d_gene: .
v_gene: TRBV4-2
abundance: .
j_gene: TRBJ1-6
CDR3aa: CASSQESRGFSPLHF
CDR3nt: TGTGCCAGCAGCCAAGAATCCCGGGGGTTTTCACCCCTCCACTTT

d_gene: TRBD1
v_gene: TRBV20-1
abundance: many
j_gene: TRBJ1-2
CDR3aa: CSARDWDSNQFYTF
CDR3nt: TGCAGTGCTAGAGATTGGGACAGTAACCAATTCTACACCTTC

d_gene: TRBD1
v_gene: TRBV10-3
abundance: many
j_gene: TRBJ2-7
CDR3aa: CAIGQGSYEQYF
CDR3nt: TGTGCCATCGGACAGGGCTCCTACGAGCAGTACTTC

d_gene: TRBD1
v_gene: TRBV5-1
abundance: many
j_gene: TRBJ2-5
CDR3aa: CASSGQGTGETQYF
CDR3nt: TGCGCCAGCAGTGGACAGGGTACAGGGGAGACCCAGTACTTC

d_gene: .
v_gene: TRBV7-2
abundance: many
j_gene: TRBJ1-2
CDR3aa: CASSLGRGSYGYTF
CDR3nt: TGTGCCAGCAGCTTAGGGCGGGGAAGCTATGGCTACACCTTC

d_gene: .
v_gene: TRBV18
abundance: many
j_gene: TRBJ2-7
CDR3aa: CASSPSLGGVSSYEQYF
CDR3nt: TGTGCCAGCTCACCATCCTTGGGCGGGGTGAGCTCCTACGAGCAGTACTTC

d_gene: TRBD2
v_gene: TRBV7-7
abundance: .
j_gene: TRBJ2-3
CDR3aa: CASSPSGGKTDTQYF
CDR3nt: TGTGCTAGCAGTCCCAGCGGGGGGAAGACAGATACGCAGTATTTT

d_gene: .
v_gene: TRBV12-3/TRBV12-4
abundance: many
j_gene: TRBJ2-1
CDR3aa: CASSPSTGVEQFF
CDR3nt: TGTGCCAGCAGCCCATCGACGGGAGTTGAGCAGTTCTTC

d_gene: TRBD1
v_gene: TRBV3-1
abundance: many
j_gene: TRBJ1-1
CDR3aa: CASSSSTGGGTEAFF
CDR3nt: TGTGCCAGCAGCTCATCGACAGGGGGCGGCACTGAAGCTTTCTTT

d_gene: .
v_gene: TRBV29-1
abundance: many
j_gene: TRBJ1-2
CDR3aa: CSVDFAELYGYTF
CDR3nt: TGCAGCGTTGATTTCGCGGAATTATATGGCTACACCTTC

d_gene: .
v_gene: TRBV5-1
abundance: many
j_gene: TRBJ2-3
CDR3aa: CASSYDREGTDTQYF
CDR3nt: TGCGCCAGCAGCTACGACAGGGAGGGGACAGATACGCAGTATTTT

d_gene: .
v_gene: TRBV5-1
abundance: many
j_gene: TRBJ2-5
CDR3aa: CASSLVQETQYF
CDR3nt: TGCGCCAGCAGCTTGGTTCAAGAGACCCAGTACTTC

d_gene: TRBD1
v_gene: TRBV5-1
abundance: many
j_gene: TRBJ1-5
CDR3aa: CASSPGTVAGGQPQHF
CDR3nt: TGCGCCAGCAGCCCCGGGACAGTAGCAGGAGGTCAGCCCCAGCATTTT

d_gene: .
v_gene: TRBV29-1
abundance: many
j_gene: TRBJ2-1
CDR3aa: CSATSRYNEQFF
CDR3nt: TGCAGCGCGACTAGTCGGTACAATGAGCAGTTCTTC

d_gene: .
v_gene: TRBV7-2
abundance: many
j_gene: TRBJ1-2
CDR3aa: CASSLAGGPNYGYTF
CDR3nt: TGTGCCAGCAGCTTAGCCGGGGGCCCCAACTATGGCTACACCTTC

d_gene: .
v_gene: TRBV5-1
abundance: many
j_gene: TRBJ2-4
CDR3aa: CASSLRGKNIQYF
CDR3nt: TGCGCCAGCAGCTTGAGAGGCAAAAACATTCAGTACTTC

d_gene: TRBD1
v_gene: TRBV5-1
abundance: many
j_gene: TRBJ1-3
CDR3aa: CASSVDRGAGNTIYF
CDR3nt: TGCGCCAGCAGCGTCGACAGGGGAGCTGGAAACACCATATATTTT

d_gene: .
v_gene: TRBV14
abundance: many
j_gene: TRBJ1-1
CDR3aa: CASSHASGEAFF
CDR3nt: TGTGCCAGCAGCCACGCCTCGGGTGAAGCTTTCTTT

d_gene: TRBD1
v_gene: TRBV20-1
abundance: many
j_gene: TRBJ1-2
CDR3aa: CSAPTGGGGYTF
CDR3nt: TGCAGTGCCCCAACAGGGGGCGGCGGCTACACCTTC

d_gene: .
v_gene: TRBV5-1
abundance: medium-sized
j_gene: TRBJ1-4
CDR3aa: CASSSWTGGEKLFF
CDR3nt: TGCGCCAGCAGCTCCTGGACGGGCGGGGAAAAACTGTTTTTT

d_gene: .
v_gene: TRBV27
abundance: many
j_gene: TRBJ1-1
CDR3aa: CASSHWTDNTEAFF
CDR3nt: TGTGCCAGCAGTCACTGGACGGATAACACTGAAGCTTTCTTT

d_gene: .
v_gene: TRBV7-9
abundance: .
j_gene: TRBJ2-5
CDR3aa: CASSPRGIGETQYF
CDR3nt: TGTGCCAGCAGCCCCCGAGGGATTGGAGAGACCCAGTACTTC

d_gene: TRBD1
v_gene: TRBV6-1
abundance: many
j_gene: TRBJ2-1
CDR3aa: CATSGQGWNEQFF
CDR3nt: TGTGCCACCTCCGGACAGGGGTGGAATGAGCAGTTCTTC

d_gene: .
v_gene: TRBV7-9
abundance: many
j_gene: TRBJ1-5
CDR3aa: CASSDGNQPQHF
CDR3nt: TGTGCCAGCAGCGATGGCAATCAGCCCCAGCATTTT

d_gene: .
v_gene: TRBV7-2
abundance: many
j_gene: TRBJ2-7
CDR3aa: CASSLKGAYEQYF
CDR3nt: TGTGCCAGCAGCTTAAAAGGGGCCTACGAGCAGTACTTC

d_gene: TRBD2
v_gene: TRBV19
abundance: many
j_gene: TRBJ2-3
CDR3aa: CASSRRGNTDTQYF
CDR3nt: TGTGCCAGTAGTAGGCGGGGGAACACAGATACGCAGTATTTT

d_gene: .
v_gene: TRBV7-2
abundance: few
j_gene: TRBJ2-3
CDR3aa: CASSSFLDSWDVGTQYF
CDR3nt: TGTGCCAGCAGCTCCTTTTTGGACTCGTGGGATGTTGGTACGCAGTATTTT

d_gene: .
v_gene: TRBV29-1
abundance: many
j_gene: TRBJ1-2
CDR3aa: CSVRTGDNYGYTF
CDR3nt: TGCAGCGTTCGTACAGGCGATAACTATGGCTACACCTTC

d_gene: TRBD1
v_gene: TRBV29-1
abundance: many
j_gene: TRBJ1-3
CDR3aa: CSVGDRAGNTIYF
CDR3nt: TGCAGCGTTGGGGACAGGGCTGGAAACACCATATATTTT

d_gene: .
v_gene: TRBV7-9
abundance: many
j_gene: TRBJ2-1
CDR3aa: CAGEDDINEQFF
CDR3nt: TGTGCCGGAGAGGATGATATCAATGAGCAGTTCTTC

d_gene: .
v_gene: TRBV27
abundance: many
j_gene: TRBJ2-2
CDR3aa: CASSFYSRTGELFF
CDR3nt: TGTGCCAGCAGTTTCTACAGCCGAACCGGGGAGCTGTTTTTT